Listed below are T cell receptor beta chains from one sample, sequenced in a study of monozygotic twins with inflammatory bowel disease. With the 5' RACE reads reprocessed, TCRdb shows one record per CDR3 protein and no DNA. This sample's table reports roughly 330,000 distinct CDR3 sequences. Sequencing input: blood. All receptors derive from a human donor with ulcerative colitis or Crohn's disease, or a healthy co-twin of an affected twin (not recorded which). The CDR3 runs from the conserved cysteine through the conserved F or W. Each record gives: J gene, V gene, CDR3 protein.

TRBJ1-5,TRBV7-2,CASSPGPRGPQHF
TRBJ2-7,TRBV4-3,CASSQDAGKQYF
TRBJ2-7,TRBV12-3/TRBV12-4,CATRDSFSYEQYF
TRBJ1-6,TRBV6-4,CASSEMGGSPLHF
TRBJ2-1,TRBV5-1,CASAPFGGYNEQFF
TRBJ1-5,TRBV20-1,CSARDLTGFLRDQPQHF
TRBJ2-6,TRBV5-1,CASSLIGQGSSGANVLTF
TRBJ2-2,TRBV25-1,CASRPLLATGELFF
TRBJ2-2,TRBV10-3,CAIGPDLSGTGELFF
TRBJ2-7,TRBV6-5,CASSYRDRGSYEQYF
TRBJ1-3,TRBV12-5,CASQGAGNTIYF
TRBJ2-1,TRBV30,CAWSTGQAYNEQFF